These 13 T cell receptor beta chains share one sample of origin, sequenced in a study of CD8+CD57+ T cells in acquired aplastic anemia. The study profiled TCR beta VDJ and CDR3 using genomic DNA as template. TCRdb redid the calling of the reads with MiXCR, one entry per CDR3 protein. The sample contains roughly 81,000 distinct CDR3 sequences, approximately 45% of which appear only once. Sequenced sample: sorted CD4+, CD8+, or CD8+CD57+ T cells (not recorded which) from PBMCs. These receptors were obtained from a human donor in good health, serving as a control.

The CDR3 nucleotides are TGCAGTGCTAGAGTTCCCAGCGTAAGGGAGACCCAGTACTTC. It is translated as CSARVPSVRETQYF. The gene calls are TRBV20-1 and TRBJ2-5; no clear D gene. The germline CDR1 and CDR2 sequences are DFQATT and SNEGSKA (reference sequence). Trimming cost V 1 base and J 5 bases, with 14 bases left between them. The CDR3 runs 14 residues.

The chain recombines TRBV29-1 with TRBJ2-5, with a tentative D call TRBD1 (5 bases). The germline V gene encodes CDR1 SQVTM and CDR2 ANQGSEA. The V and J ends lost 1 base and 5 bases respectively, with 11 bases between them. The CDR3 is made up of 13 amino acids. CDR3 residues: CSVEVQGWETQYF. CDR3 coding DNA: TGCAGCGTTGAAGTCCAGGGCTGGGAGACCCAGTACTTC.

The sample holds a few counts of this clonotype. The genes are TRBV12-3 or TRBV12-4 and TRBJ2-2; TRBD2 matches at 11 bases. V lost 6 bases to trimming and J lost 4 bases; unmatched junction nucleotides: 7. CDR3 length: 16 residues. The CDR3 nucleotides are TGTGCCAGCAGCCATTTAGCGGGAGGGCCCACCGGGGAGCTGTTTTTT. Its translation: CASSHLAGGPTGELFF.

In regard to this clonotype: A much larger clone differs from this one at a single base, so this may be a read error. The conserved final phenylalanine or tryptophan is absent from the CDR3, which likely points to a read error. The chain carries TRBV11-3 and TRBJ2-7; weak D call: TRBD1 (6 bases). CDR1 and CDR2 from the germline V gene are SGHNT and YENEEA. The germline V and J ends were trimmed by 5 bases and 3 bases, with 11 bases remaining between them. The CDR3 spans 13 residues. DNA of the CDR3: TGTGCCAGCAGCAATCGACAGGACTACGAGCAGTACCTC. Its translation: CASSNRQDYEQYL.

Comment on this clonotype: A much bigger clone sits one base away, suggesting this may be a read error. The J gene is TRBJ2-5, the V gene TRBV11-2; 8 bases fit TRBD1. The trim removed 7 bases at V and 7 bases at J, leaving 5 bases unmatched. Germline CDR1 and CDR2: SGHAT and FQNNGV. This CDR3 region has 12 residues. The CDR3 sequence is CASIGQGGTQYF. In DNA, the CDR3 is TGTGCCAGCATCGGACAGGGAGGGACCCAGTACTTC.

The chain has TRBV5-4 and TRBJ1-2; D possibly corresponds to TRBD1 (5 bases). V shed 5 bases and J shed 7 bases, with 6 bases lying between them. The CDR3 sequence is 10 residues long. CDR1 is SGHNT, CDR2 YYREEE, per germline (reference sequence). The CDR3 reads CASRGPGYTF. The DNA of the CDR3 is TGTGCCAGCAGGGGGCCTGGCTACACCTTC. Looking up the rest from reference TRBV5-4 and TRBJ1-2 gives the full variable domain: ETGVTQSPTHLIKTRGQQVTLRCSSQSGHNTVSWYQQALGQGPQFIFQYYREEENGRGNFPPRFSGLQFPNYSSELNVNALELDDSALYLCASRGPGYTFGSGTRLTVV.

V is TRBV10-3 and J is TRBJ2-5; the D is unclear. The CDR3 loop spans 13 amino acids. Trimming shortened V by 4 bases and J by 2 bases, and 8 bases separated the two germline ends. The germline V gene encodes CDR1 ENHRY and CDR2 SYGVKD. This CDR3 reads CAISVGGQETQYF. For the CDR3, the DNA is TGTGCCATCAGTGTCGGTGGGCAAGAGACCCAGTACTTC.

The J gene is TRBJ2-7, the V gene TRBV6-1; 8 positions agree with TRBD1. V was clipped by 6 bases and J by 4 bases; unmatched bases: 8. Germline V gives CDR1 MNHNS, CDR2 SASEGT. The CDR3 has 14 residues. This CDR3 reads CASRRGQDLYEQYF. The CDR3 nucleotides are TGTGCCAGCAGAAGGGGACAGGACCTTTACGAGCAGTACTTC.

In its sample, this clonotype was seen many times. The rearrangement links TRBV29-1 to TRBJ1-1; weak D call: TRBD1 (5 bases). Germline V lookup: CDR1 SQVTM, CDR2 ANQGSEA. With 4 bases removed from V and 10 bases from J, the gap between germline ends came to 13 bases. The CDR3 covers 11 residues. The CDR3 nucleotides are TGCAGCGTTGGGGGGGGGGGGGGAGCTTTCTTT. Its protein is CSVGGGGGAFF.

In its sample, this clonotype was seen many times. This chain connects TRBV5-5 to TRBJ1-2; D is undetermined. Between the trimmed V and J ends, which lost 0 bases and 5 bases, there was a span of 11 bases. CDR3 length: 14 residues. Germline V gene lookup returns CDR1 SGHKS and CDR2 YYEKEE (reference sequence). The CDR3 DNA follows: TGTGCCAGCAGCTTGGCCACGGCGGATTATGGCTACACCTTC. This gives the protein CASSLATADYGYTF.

This clonotype was counted between two and nine times. The chain couples TRBV27 to TRBJ1-5; D remains unclear. The germline V gene has CDR1 MNHEY and CDR2 SMNVEV (reference sequence). Trimming removed 6 bases at V and 0 bases at J, with 3 bases between. There are 12 residues in the CDR3. The CDR3 reads CASSHSNQPQHF. The DNA of the CDR3 is TGTGCCAGCAGCCATAGCAATCAGCCCCAGCATTTT.

The chain recombines TRBV19 with TRBJ2-2; TRBD1 agrees at 7 bases. From germline, CDR1 is LNHDA and CDR2 SQIVND (reference sequence). V lost 8 bases, J lost 0 bases, and 3 bases stayed unmatched. The CDR3 spans 14 residues. The CDR3 spells CASVDRTNTGELFF. In DNA form, the CDR3 reads TGTGCCAGTGTGGACAGGACGAACACCGGGGAGCTGTTTTTT. The full variable domain, in which reference TRBV19 and TRBJ2-2 provide the parts outside the CDR3, is DGGITQSPKYLFRKEGQNVTLSCEQNLNHDAMYWYRQDPGQGLRLIYYSQIVNDFQKGDIAEGYSVSREKKESFPLTVTSAQKNPTAFYLCASVDRTNTGELFFGEGSRLTVL.

At least ten counts were recorded for this clonotype. The genes are TRBV2 and TRBJ1-2; 8 bases are shared with TRBD1. This CDR3 spans 14 amino acids. After removal of 4 bases from V and 4 bases from J, the junction contained 5 bases not matched to a gene. The V gene's germline CDR1 is SNHLY and CDR2 FYNNEI. CDR3 nucleotide sequence: TGTGCCAGCAGTGCCTCGACAGGGGCCTATGGCTACACCTTC. This translates into CASSASTGAYGYTF.